These 14 T cell receptor beta chains originate from one sample sequenced in a study of blood T cell repertoires in COVID-19. Generated by immunoSEQ multiplex PCR, the TCRdb table keeps only in-frame clones and is missing some. The sample yields approximately 300,000 clones, around 87% seen once. The sample taken for sequencing was PBMCs or T cells enriched from blood (not recorded which). The receptors come from a woman in her 30s who had recovered from COVID-19.

This clone was seen only once. The chain combines TRBV7-6 with TRBJ2-7; 8 bases are a match to TRBD2. Looked up from germline, CDR1 is SGHVS and CDR2 is FNYEAQ. The CDR3 totals 20 residues. V lost 1 base to trimming and J lost 2 bases; unmatched junction nucleotides: 19. CDR3 sequence reads: CASSLEESSGYPGGAYEQYF. In DNA form, the CDR3 reads TGTGCCAGCAGCTTAGAAGAATCGAGTGGCTATCCGGGGGGGGCCTACGAGCAGTACTTC.

This chain joins TRBV4-1 and TRBJ2-6; 9 bases agree with TRBD1. Germline lookup yields CDR1 MGHRA and CDR2 YSYEKL. The CDR3 sequence is 17 residues long. Germline trimming cut 1 base from V and 0 bases from J; bases unmatched to any gene: 1. The CDR3 coding sequence is TGCGCCAGCAGCCAAGGGGACAGGGCCTCTGGGGCCAACGTCCTGACTTTC. As protein: CASSQGDRASGANVLTF.

The chain employs TRBV7-9 and TRBJ1-2; TRBD1 might be the D (6 bases). With 0 bases removed from V and 2 bases from J, the gap between germline ends came to 10 bases. The CDR3 consists of 15 residues. Germline V gives CDR1 SEHNR, CDR2 FQNEAQ (reference sequence). CDR3 in DNA: TGTGCCAGCAGCTTAGCACAGGGTTCCAACTATGGCTACACCTTC. This encodes CASSLAQGSNYGYTF.

This clone was observed a single time. The J gene is TRBJ2-1, the V gene TRBV28; 8 positions agree with TRBD2. CDR3 size: 15 residues. The germline V gene encodes CDR1 MDHEN and CDR2 SYDVKM. V dropped 6 bases and J dropped 3; count of bases not matched to a gene: 7. The CDR3 DNA is TGTGCCAGCAGCCCCGGGGGGGGGATCTACAATGAGCAGTTCTTC. The encoded protein is CASSPGGGIYNEQFF.

This clone was detected only a few times. The V call is TRBV19, the J call TRBJ1-1, with 10 bases lining up with TRBD1. J gave up 0 bases and V 5 bases, and 9 bases lay outside the gene matches. Germline V gives CDR1 LNHDA, CDR2 SQIVND (reference sequence). The length of the CDR3 is 17 residues. The CDR3 reads CASSPTGGARMNTEAFF. CDR3 sequence (DNA): TGTGCCAGTAGTCCGACAGGGGGCGCGAGGATGAACACTGAAGCTTTCTTT.

A few counts support this clone. The chain recombines TRBV6-2 or TRBV6-3 with TRBJ2-7; a weak D match, TRBD1 (6 bases). The ends were cut back, 4 bases at V and 2 bases at J, with 9 bases in the middle. Per the germline V gene, CDR1 is MNHEY and CDR2 is SVGEGT. The length of the CDR3 is 13 residues. The CDR3 sequence: CASSSRGPYEQYF. The CDR3, as DNA: TGTGCCAGCAGTTCCAGGGGACCCTACGAGCAGTACTTC.

This sequence joins TRBV12-3 or TRBV12-4 and TRBJ2-7, with D possibly being TRBD1 (6 bases). V lost 5 bases and J 6 bases, leaving 11 bases between the germline ends. CDR3 length: 12 amino acids. In DNA form, the CDR3 reads TGTGCCAGCAGTGAACAGGGTCGCGAGCAGTACTTC. Translation: CASSEQGREQYF.

The chain combines TRBV4-1 with TRBJ2-7, with a tentative D call TRBD1 (5 bases). Germline V gene lookup returns CDR1 MGHRA and CDR2 YSYEKL. The CDR3 length is 16 residues. V lost 0 bases and J 5 bases, leaving 17 bases between the germline ends. In nucleotides, the CDR3 is TGCGCCAGCAGCCAAGATTGGCAGGGCTACGCCGACGAGCAGTACTTC. As protein: CASSQDWQGYADEQYF.

The chain carries TRBV4-3 and TRBJ1-2; no reliable D call. The CDR3 sequence is 15 residues long. Trimming left V 1 base short and J 4 bases short, with 13 bases between. Germline V gene sequence: CDR1 LGHNA, CDR2 YSLEER. The DNA for the CDR3 is TGCGCCAGCAGCCAAGGTGAGGCCCCCTCCTATGGCTACACCTTC. As protein: CASSQGEAPSYGYTF.

The chain combines TRBV5-4 with TRBJ1-4; possibly TRBD1 for D (5 bases). CDR1 is SGHNT, CDR2 YYREEE, per germline (reference sequence). The CDR3 is made up of 14 amino acids. Trimming took off 2 bases at V and 8 bases at J, with 13 bases between the two ends. The CDR3 coding sequence is TGTGCCAGCAGCTTAACCGGGACTCGGGAAAAACTGTTTTTT. Its protein product is CASSLTGTREKLFF.

The J gene is TRBJ2-5, the V gene TRBV6-5; 9 nucleotides align to TRBD1. Germline CDR1 MNHEY, CDR2 SVGAGI. Trimming cost V 0 bases and J 7 bases; bases outside gene matches: 9. The CDR3 has 16 residues. The chain's CDR3 is CASSYSRTGASRTQYF. The DNA of the CDR3 is TGTGCCAGCAGTTACTCGCGGACAGGGGCCTCGCGGACCCAGTACTTC.

The chain combines TRBV5-5 with TRBJ1-6; D unclear. This CDR3 spans 16 amino acids. V was clipped by 0 bases and J by 7 bases, with 14 bases between them. The germline V gene encodes CDR1 SGHKS and CDR2 YYEKEE (reference sequence). This CDR3 is CASSLDPILGNSPLHF. The CDR3 nucleotides read TGTGCCAGCAGCTTGGATCCGATCCTGGGCAATTCACCCCTCCACTTT. Based on the CDR3 plus reference TRBV5-5 and TRBJ1-6, the full variable domain is DAGVTQSPTHLIKTRGQQVTLRCSPISGHKSVSWYQQVLGQGPQFIFQYYEKEERGRGNFPDRFSARQFPNYSSELNVNALLLGDSALYLCASSLDPILGNSPLHFGNGTRLTVT.

The chain uses TRBV4-1 and TRBJ1-1, with D unresolved. Trimming took off 0 bases at V and 8 bases at J, with 10 bases between the two ends. Looked up from germline, CDR1 is MGHRA and CDR2 is YSYEKL. The CDR3 totals 13 residues. The CDR3 sequence is CASSQDGPPEAFF. In nucleotides, the CDR3 is TGCGCCAGCAGCCAAGATGGGCCCCCAGAAGCTTTCTTT.

The DNA for the CDR3 is TGTGCCAGTAGTTATAGTGGAGGGGGCTGGACTCAGCCCCAGCATTTT. It specifies CASSYSGGGWTQPQHF. This sequence joins TRBV19 and TRBJ1-5; TRBD1 matches at 7 bases. The germline gives CDR1 LNHDA, CDR2 SQIVND (reference sequence). V was pared by 5 bases and J by 6 bases, with 13 bases of the junction left unmatched. The CDR3 is 16 residues long.